The clone carrying this T cell receptor (beta chain) was observed once. Since a much larger clone is just one base distant, this may be a read error. Looked up from germline, CDR1 is SGHNT and CDR2 is YYREEE (reference sequence). This CDR3 spans 15 amino acids. According to the study, TCR beta libraries were built with iRepertoire HTBI primers and CDR3-region Arm-PCR. MiXCR, applied by TCRdb to the multiplex PCR reads, yields one record per CDR3 protein. The table shows 350,000 to 450,000 distinct CDR3 sequences, with 12% occurring only once. This record belongs to a study of regulatory T cells in long-lasting Graves disease. Specified time point: newly diagnosed GD, antithyroid drugs for less than 3 months. The authors made the TCR library using RNA they extracted from PBMCs. These data also featured in a second study, about T cells in Graves' hyperthyroidism and ophthalmopathy.

The rearrangement links TRBV5-4 to TRBJ2-1; the match to TRBD1 covers 10 bases. Sequences were derived from peripheral blood mononuclear cells (PBMCs), sampled at new diagnosis, from a patient treated with antithyroid drugs. The origin of this receptor is a woman younger than 35 with Graves disease. In DNA, the CDR3 is TGTGCCAGAAGCTTTCCGGGACAGGGGAACAATGAGCAGTTCTTC. The encoded protein is CARSFPGQGNNEQFF. The full variable domain, rest sourced from reference TRBV5-4 and TRBJ2-1, is ETGVTQSPTHLIKTRGQQVTLRCSSQSGHNTVSWYQQALGQGPQFIFQYYREEENGRGNFPPRFSGLQFPNYSSELNVNALELDDSALYLCARSFPGQGNNEQFFGPGTRLTVL.